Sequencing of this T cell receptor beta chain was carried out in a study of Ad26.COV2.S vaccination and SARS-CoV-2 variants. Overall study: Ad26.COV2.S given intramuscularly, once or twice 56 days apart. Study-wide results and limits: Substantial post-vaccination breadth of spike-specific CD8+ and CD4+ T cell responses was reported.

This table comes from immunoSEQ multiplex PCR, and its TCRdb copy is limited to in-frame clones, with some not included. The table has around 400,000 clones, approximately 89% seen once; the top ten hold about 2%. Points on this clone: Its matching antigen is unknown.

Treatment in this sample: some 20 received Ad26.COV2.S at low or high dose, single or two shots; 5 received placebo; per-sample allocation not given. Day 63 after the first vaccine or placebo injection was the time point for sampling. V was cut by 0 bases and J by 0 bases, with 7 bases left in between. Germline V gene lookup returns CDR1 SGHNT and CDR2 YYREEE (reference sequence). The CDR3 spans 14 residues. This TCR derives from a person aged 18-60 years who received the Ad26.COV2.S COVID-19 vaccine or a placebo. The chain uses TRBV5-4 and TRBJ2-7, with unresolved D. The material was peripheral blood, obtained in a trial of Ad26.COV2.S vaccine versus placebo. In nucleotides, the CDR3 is TGTGCCAGCAGCTTGGACTCGAGCTCCTACGAGCAGTACTTC. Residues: CASSLDSSSYEQYF.